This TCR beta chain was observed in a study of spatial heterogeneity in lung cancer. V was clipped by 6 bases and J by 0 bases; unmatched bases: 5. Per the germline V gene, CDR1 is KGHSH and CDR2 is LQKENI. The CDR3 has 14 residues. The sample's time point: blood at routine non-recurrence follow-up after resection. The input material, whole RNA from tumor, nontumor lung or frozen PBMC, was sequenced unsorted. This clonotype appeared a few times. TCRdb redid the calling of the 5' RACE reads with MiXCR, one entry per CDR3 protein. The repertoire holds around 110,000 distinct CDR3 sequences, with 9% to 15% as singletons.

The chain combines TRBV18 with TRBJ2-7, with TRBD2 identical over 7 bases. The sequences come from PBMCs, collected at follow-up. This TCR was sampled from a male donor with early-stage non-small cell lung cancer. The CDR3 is CASSSRGDSYEQYF. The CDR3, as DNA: TGTGCCAGCTCCTCCCGGGGGGACTCCTACGAGCAGTACTTC.